Given below is one T cell receptor (beta chain) in context. The data stem from a study of shared clonotypes between healthy human individuals. Whole-study context: Each donor's CD8 memory used one plate, CD8 naive two, each CD4 subset three.

Repertoires were generated with immunoSEQ multiplex PCR, while TCRdb's copy carries only in-frame clones and drops some. The sample carries millions of clones, roughly 94% recorded once. Donors, healthy HIV-negative adults, lacked recent acute infections or vaccinations. A CD45RA+ naive subset and a CD45RA-negative memory subset were split from CD4+ cells. This CDR3 comprises 15 residues. Trimming removed 6 bases at V and 5 bases at J, with 17 bases between. Germline V CDR1 and CDR2: MNHEY, SVGAGI. This TCR was recovered from a man in his late teens or twenties in good health. Sequencing was done on a sample of naive CD4+ T cells sorted from blood. Noted subset: CD45RA+ positively selected. The chain recombines TRBV6-5 with TRBJ2-1; possibly TRBD2 for D (6 bases). The CDR3 spells CASRSGTSTHNEQFF. As DNA, the CDR3 is TGTGCCAGCAGATCCGGGACTTCTACCCACAATGAGCAGTTCTTC.